The 21 T cell receptor beta chains given below trace back to one sample, sequenced in a study of blood T cells in healthy people across ages. Sample-barcoded 5' priming and a J-beta primer mix drove a second PCR of roughly 7 to 11 cycles. MiXCR was run by TCRdb on the 5' RACE reads, yielding one entry per CDR3 protein. The data hold some 750,000 distinct CDR3 sequences, with about 20% observed a single time. The specimen was blood. The receptors stem from a man between 65 and 85 years old in good health.

The rearrangement links TRBV4-1 to TRBJ2-2; a weak D match, TRBD2 (6 bases). This CDR3 region has 17 residues. Germline CDR1 and CDR2: MGHRA and YSYEKL. The V end lost 0 bases, the J end lost 0 bases, and 11 bases lay between the germline ends. CDR3 sequence reads: CASSQDGRNPNTGELFF. Here the CDR3 DNA reads TGCGCCAGCAGCCAAGATGGGAGGAATCCGAACACCGGGGAGCTGTTTTTT.

The chain combines TRBV7-7 with TRBJ1-3; D not certain. V was cut by 1 base and J by 3 bases, with 10 bases left in between. In germline, CDR1 is SSHAT, CDR2 FNYEAQ (reference sequence). The CDR3 length is 15 residues. The CDR3 DNA is TGTGCCAGCAGCTTAGGCGCAGGCGGTGGAAACACCATATATTTT. Its protein product is CASSLGAGGGNTIYF.

The sample holds a few counts of this clonotype. The chain recombines TRBV6-5 with TRBJ1-2; D is unclear. Looked up from germline, CDR1 is MNHEY and CDR2 is SVGAGI. This CDR3 has 14 residues. Trimming removed 7 bases from V and 2 bases from J, with 14 bases in between. CDR3 amino acids: CASTSWNNNYGYTF. DNA of the CDR3: TGTGCCAGCACCTCCTGGAACAACAACTATGGCTACACCTTC.

The V call is TRBV12-3 or TRBV12-4, the J call TRBJ2-1; D not resolved. This CDR3 comprises 15 residues. V gave up 3 bases and J gave up 2 bases, with 11 bases separating them. CDR3 sequence reads: CASSLGSDAYNEQFF. For the CDR3, the DNA is TGTGCCAGCAGTTTGGGCAGCGACGCCTACAATGAGCAGTTCTTC.

This clonotype was detected only a few times. V is TRBV12-3 or TRBV12-4 and J is TRBJ2-1, with D maybe TRBD1 (6 bases). CDR3 size: 15 residues. Trimming left V 6 bases short and J 2 bases short, with 14 bases between. Written as DNA, the CDR3 is TGTGCCAGCAGCCTTACAGGGCAAGCCTACAATGAGCAGTTCTTC. Translation gives CASSLTGQAYNEQFF.

The genes are TRBV7-8 and TRBJ2-4; D possibly corresponds to TRBD2 (5 bases). The V gene's germline CDR1 is SGHVS and CDR2 FQNEAQ. V gave up 7 bases and J gave up 3 bases, with 25 bases separating them. The CDR3 consists of 18 residues. CDR3 in DNA: TGTGCCAGCACCTCAAGCGGCAGTTGGAAGAAGGACAAAAACATTCAGTACTTC. Protein: CASTSSGSWKKDKNIQYF.

V usage is TRBV6-1 and J usage is TRBJ2-3; TRBD1 is a possible D gene (5 bases). The CDR3 runs 13 residues. Deletions cut 5 bases from V and 2 bases from J, with 8 bases between. CDR1 is MNHNS and CDR2 is SASEGT in the germline V gene. In nucleotides, the CDR3 is TGTGCCAGCAGTAGGACATTCACAGATACGCAGTATTTT. Its protein product is CASSRTFTDTQYF.

This chain connects TRBV5-6 to TRBJ1-5, with D perhaps TRBD1 (6 bases). V lost 3 bases and J lost 2, with 12 bases in between. CDR3 size: 15 residues. CDR1 and CDR2 from the germline V gene are SGHDT and YYEEEE. In DNA form, the CDR3 reads TGTGCCAGCAGCTCCTTGGGGGGCGGCAATCAGCCCCAGCATTTT. Translated: CASSSLGGGNQPQHF.

A few counts support this clonotype. This rearrangement joins TRBV11-2 to TRBJ1-4; D call uncertain. V lost 0 bases, J lost 8 bases, and 7 bases lay in between. The CDR3 runs 13 residues. Looked up from germline, CDR1 is SGHAT and CDR2 is FQNNGV. DNA for the CDR3: TGTGCCAGCAGCTTAGAGGGGTGGGAAAAACTGTTTTTT. Its translation is CASSLEGWEKLFF.

This chain joins TRBV7-2 and TRBJ2-3; a weak D match, TRBD2 (5 bases). With 2 bases removed from V and 2 bases from J, the gap between germline ends came to 14 bases. The CDR3 sequence is 16 residues long. Per germline, CDR1 SGHTA and CDR2 FQGNSA. This CDR3 is CASSLMDGINTDTQYF. CDR3 DNA: TGTGCCAGCAGCTTAATGGACGGGATTAACACAGATACGCAGTATTTT.

The V and J genes are TRBV5-1 and TRBJ1-4; D uncertain. This CDR3 has 17 amino acids. The germline CDR1 and CDR2 sequences are SGHRS and YFSETQ. V was shortened by 4 bases and J by 1 base, with 17 bases between the two germline ends. CDR3 amino acids: CASSPAVLRETNEKLFF. The CDR3 DNA follows: TGCGCCAGCAGCCCGGCGGTTCTGCGGGAAACTAATGAAAAACTGTTTTTT. The full variable domain, rest sourced from reference TRBV5-1 and TRBJ1-4, is KAGVTQTPRYLIKTRGQQVTLSCSPISGHRSVSWYQQTPGQGLQFLFEYFSETQRNKGNFPGRFSGRQFSNSRSEMNVSTLELGDSALYLCASSPAVLRETNEKLFFGSGTQLSVL.

The V and J genes are TRBV20-1 and TRBJ2-3; 16 nucleotides match TRBD2. The junction had 6 bases not matched to a gene; V was cut back by 5 bases and J by 4 bases. The CDR3 runs to 16 residues. Looked up from germline, CDR1 is DFQATT and CDR2 is SNEGSKA (reference sequence). The CDR3, as DNA: TGCAGTGCTCGGGGACTAGCGGGAGGGAAAGCAGATACGCAGTATTTT. Amino acids: CSARGLAGGKADTQYF.

This clonotype was counted ten times or more. The chain couples TRBV5-1 to TRBJ2-5; weak D call: TRBD1 (5 bases). There are 14 residues in the CDR3. CDR1 is SGHRS and CDR2 is YFSETQ in the germline V gene. Trimming took off 4 bases at V and 3 bases at J, with 13 bases between the two ends. The CDR3 region has the DNA TGCGCCAGCAGCCCAGTTCAGGGCAAAGAGACCCAGTACTTC. It is translated as CASSPVQGKETQYF.

This clonotype occurred a few times. A read error may produce the germline difference seen at one junction end. CDR3 amino acids: CASSHRDSYTDTQCF. DNA of the CDR3: TGCGCCAGCAGCCATCGGGACAGCTACACAGATACGCAGTGTTTT. The rearrangement links TRBV5-1 to TRBJ2-3; 7 nucleotides line up with TRBD1. This CDR3 spans 15 amino acids. Germline values: CDR1 SGHRS, CDR2 YFSETQ.

This clonotype came up many times. The J gene is TRBJ1-1, the V gene TRBV13; 10 bases match TRBD1. V lost 5 bases to trimming and J lost 9 bases; unmatched junction nucleotides: 9. Germline values: CDR1 PRHDT, CDR2 FYEKMQ (reference sequence). CDR3 length: 14 residues. This CDR3 is CASSPGQGYRKAFF. The CDR3 bases are TGTGCCAGCAGCCCGGGACAGGGGTATCGAAAAGCTTTCTTT. Filled out from reference TRBV13 and TRBJ1-1, the complete variable domain reads AAGVIQSPRHLIKEKRETATLKCYPIPRHDTVYWYQQGPGQDPQFLISFYEKMQSDKGSIPDRFSAQQFSDYHSELNMSSLELGDSALYFCASSPGQGYRKAFFGQGTRLTVV.

The CDR3 bases are TGTGCCACCAACGCCCCTCGACCACCCTACGAGCAGTACGTC. Its protein product is CATNAPRPPYEQYV. This sequence joins TRBV24-1 and TRBJ2-7; D ambiguous. The germline CDR1 and CDR2 sequences are KGHDR and SFDVKD. V was pared by 8 bases and J by 2 bases, with 15 bases between. The CDR3 contains 14 residues.

This clonotype has just a few counts. This chain uses TRBV10-2 with TRBJ2-7; 7 positions agree with TRBD1. With V trimmed by 5 bases and J by 0 bases, 7 bases remained unmatched. The CDR3 length is 15 residues. The V gene's germline CDR1 is WSHSY and CDR2 SAAADI. CDR3 loop: CASSKKRQGSYEQYV. The CDR3 coding sequence is TGCGCCAGCAGTAAAAAAAGACAGGGCTCCTACGAGCAGTACGTC.

The chain carries TRBV7-2 and TRBJ2-3; TRBD2 matches at 15 bases. Per germline, CDR1 SGHTA and CDR2 FQGNSA. The trim removed 4 bases at V and 3 bases at J, leaving 5 bases unmatched. The CDR3 totals 17 residues. The CDR3 is CASSSGLAGGWTDTQYF. In DNA, the CDR3 is TGTGCCAGCAGCTCTGGACTAGCGGGAGGGTGGACAGATACGCAGTATTTT.

This clonotype has a handful of counts. Written as DNA, the CDR3 is TGTGCCAGCAGCCCCGGCCCCGACCGGGGCTACACCTTC. Its protein is CASSPGPDRGYTF. The chain is built from TRBV3-1 and TRBJ1-2, with D unresolved. Germline V CDR1 and CDR2: LGHDT, YNNKEL (reference sequence). Trimming stripped 4 bases from V and 8 bases from J, with 14 bases between. The CDR3 is 13 amino acids. The full variable domain, its missing parts supplied by reference TRBV3-1 and TRBJ1-2, is DTAVSQTPKYLVTQMGNDKSIKCEQNLGHDTMYWYKQDSKKFLKIMFSYNNKELIINETVPNRFSPKSPDKAHLNLHINSLELGDSAVYFCASSPGPDRGYTFGSGTRLTVV.

This clonotype showed up just a few times. The chain couples TRBV20-1 to TRBJ1-2, with 9 bases matching TRBD1. The junction had 8 bases not matched to a gene; V was cut back by 4 bases and J by 8 bases. This CDR3 contains 13 residues. Germline loops: CDR1 DFQATT, CDR2 SNEGSKA (reference sequence). CDR3 sequence reads: CSANTGTGRGYTF. The CDR3 bases are TGCAGTGCTAACACCGGGACAGGGAGAGGCTACACCTTC.

This clonotype has a handful of counts. The rearrangement links TRBV6-5 to TRBJ1-6; 10 bases match TRBD1. Trimming removed 5 bases from V and 9 bases from J; junction bases left unmatched: 4. Germline assignment: CDR1 MNHEY and CDR2 SVGAGI. The CDR3 consists of 14 residues. The CDR3 sequence: CASSAGQGTSPLHF. In DNA form, the CDR3 reads TGTGCCAGCAGTGCGGGACAGGGGACTTCACCCCTCCACTTT.